This TCR beta chain was recorded in a study of glioma-infiltrating T cells after dendritic cell vaccination. About the research overall: Patients received three intradermal dendritic cell vaccine injections at biweekly intervals.

The CDR3 extends over 14 amino acids. CDR1 and CDR2 (germline): LGHNT, FRNRAP. Trimming removed 1 base from V and 3 bases from J, with 7 bases in between. The assay was immunoSEQ multiplex PCR, and TCRdb's table has in-frame clones only and misses some. The sample yields some 30,000 clones, around nine tenths seen once. Notes on this clone: Antigen specificity is unknown.

Broader study findings: Few patients contributed both blood and tumor specimens.

Sample: blood, taken before dendritic cell vaccination. The source is a human donor with glioblastoma. The chain has TRBV12-5 and TRBJ1-3; TRBD1 is a possible D gene (6 bases). The CDR3 DNA reads as TGTGCTAGTGGTTTGGGACAGGTTGGAAACACCATATATTTT. Its protein is CASGLGQVGNTIYF.